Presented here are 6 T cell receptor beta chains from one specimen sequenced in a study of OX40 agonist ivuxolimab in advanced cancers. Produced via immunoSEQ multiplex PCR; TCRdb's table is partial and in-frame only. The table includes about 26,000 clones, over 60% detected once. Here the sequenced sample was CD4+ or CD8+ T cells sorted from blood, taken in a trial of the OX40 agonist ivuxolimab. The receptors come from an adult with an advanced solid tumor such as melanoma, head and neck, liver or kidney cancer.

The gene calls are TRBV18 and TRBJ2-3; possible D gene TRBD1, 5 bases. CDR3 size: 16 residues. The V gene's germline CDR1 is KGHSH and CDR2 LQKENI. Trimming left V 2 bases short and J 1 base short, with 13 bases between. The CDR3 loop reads CASSPTALGGTDTQYF. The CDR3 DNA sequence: TGTGCCAGCTCACCAACGGCCCTAGGGGGCACAGATACGCAGTATTTT.

CDR3 sequence (DNA): TGTGCCAGCAGGAGGGGACAGAATAGCAATCAGCCCCAGCATTTT. It yields the protein CASRRGQNSNQPQHF. The rearrangement uses TRBV5-6 and TRBJ1-5; TRBD1 aligns across 7 bases. CDR1 and CDR2 from the germline V gene are SGHDT and YYEEEE. This CDR3 spans 15 amino acids. The junction had 5 bases not matched to a gene; V was cut back by 5 bases and J by 0 bases.

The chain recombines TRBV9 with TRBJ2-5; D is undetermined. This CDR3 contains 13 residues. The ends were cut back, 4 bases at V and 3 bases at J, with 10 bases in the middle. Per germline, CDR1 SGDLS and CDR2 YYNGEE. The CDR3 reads CASSRSREETQYF. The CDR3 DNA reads TGTGCCAGCAGCCGGTCTCGGGAAGAGACCCAGTACTTC. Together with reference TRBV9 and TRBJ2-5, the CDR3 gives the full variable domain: DSGVTQTPKHLITATGQRVTLRCSPRSGDLSVYWYQQSLDQGLQFLIQYYNGEERAKGNILERFSAQQFPDLHSELNLSSLELGDSALYFCASSRSREETQYFGPGTRLLVL.

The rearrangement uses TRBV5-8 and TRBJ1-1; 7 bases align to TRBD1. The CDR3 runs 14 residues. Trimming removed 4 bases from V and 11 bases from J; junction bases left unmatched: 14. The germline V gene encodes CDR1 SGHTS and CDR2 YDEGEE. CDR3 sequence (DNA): TGTGCCAGCAGCCAGGGGGGGGCGGGCCCCCCGGCTTTCTTT. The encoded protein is CASSQGGAGPPAFF.

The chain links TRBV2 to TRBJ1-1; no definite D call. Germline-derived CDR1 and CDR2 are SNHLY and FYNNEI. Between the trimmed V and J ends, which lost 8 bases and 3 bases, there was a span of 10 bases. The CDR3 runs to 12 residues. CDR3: CASLLRHTEAFF. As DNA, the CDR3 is TGTGCCAGCCTTCTCAGGCACACTGAAGCTTTCTTT.

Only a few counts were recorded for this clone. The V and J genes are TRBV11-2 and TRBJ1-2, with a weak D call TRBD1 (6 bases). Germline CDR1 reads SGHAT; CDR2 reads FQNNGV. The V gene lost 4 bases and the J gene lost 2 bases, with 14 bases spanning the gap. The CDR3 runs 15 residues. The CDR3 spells CASSSGQIANYGYTF. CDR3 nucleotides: TGTGCCAGCAGCTCCGGACAGATCGCAAACTATGGCTACACCTTC.